The clone carrying this TCR beta chain has a handful of counts. TCRdb ran MiXCR on the PCR reads and lists one entry per CDR3 protein. The sample consists of about 640,000 distinct CDR3 sequences, approximately 20% of them appearing once. CDR1 MGHDK and CDR2 SYGVNS come from the germline V gene. The ends were cut back, 3 bases at V and 5 bases at J, with 7 bases in the middle. The CDR3 is made up of 13 amino acids. The data derive from a study of molecular identifiers for immune sequencing clone quantification. Study background: The replicate experiment used RNA from approximately 20,000 or 100,000 naive CD8 cells. This RNA was split into five aliquots, and four of them were sequenced.

CD8+CD4-CCR7+CD45RA+ sorting gave the naive CD8 T cells. The sequence was collected from a human donor in good health. Some libraries in this study had Jurkat cell RNA spiked in. Sequencing was done on a sample of naive CD8+ T cells from blood, with Jurkat cell RNA spiked in. Subset reported: FACS-sorted CD8+CD4-CCR7+CD45RA+ naive T cells. This chain links TRBV25-1 with TRBJ2-2; D ambiguous. In nucleotides, the CDR3 is TGTGCCAGCAGTGATGTGGGGACCGGGGAGCTGTTTTTT. Amino acid sequence: CASSDVGTGELFF.